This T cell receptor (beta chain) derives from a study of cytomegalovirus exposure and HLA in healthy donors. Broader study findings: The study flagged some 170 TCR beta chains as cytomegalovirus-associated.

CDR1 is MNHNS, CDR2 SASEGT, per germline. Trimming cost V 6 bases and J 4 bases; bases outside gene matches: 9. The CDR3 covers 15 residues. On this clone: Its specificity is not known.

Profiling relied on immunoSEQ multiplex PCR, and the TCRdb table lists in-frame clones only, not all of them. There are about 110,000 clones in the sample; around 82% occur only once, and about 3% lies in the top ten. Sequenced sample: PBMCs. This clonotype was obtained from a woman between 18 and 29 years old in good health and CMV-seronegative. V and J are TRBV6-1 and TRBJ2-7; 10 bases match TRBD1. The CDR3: CASSRPGQGMYEQYF. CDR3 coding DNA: TGTGCCAGCAGCCGTCCGGGACAGGGGATGTACGAGCAGTACTTC.